This entry lists 16 T cell receptor beta chains sequenced from one sample in a study of control samples from healthy donors and cancer patients. Libraries were prepared by immunoSEQ multiplex PCR; TCRdb keeps only in-frame clonotypes and omits some of them. The table records about 180,000 clones, roughly 90% of them present only once. Sequenced sample: blood. These receptors were taken from a woman aged 50 to 60 in good health.

This clone came up once. This rearrangement joins TRBV28 to TRBJ2-7; tentative D call: TRBD1 (6 bases). This CDR3 comprises 13 residues. Trimming cost V 6 bases and J 6 bases, with 15 bases left between them. CDR1 and CDR2 (germline): MDHEN, SYDVKM. The CDR3 DNA reads TGTGCCAGCAGACTCAATCAGGGGTCCGAGCAGTACTTC. This sequence encodes CASRLNQGSEQYF.

This rearrangement joins TRBV19 to TRBJ2-6; no clear D gene. Germline V gene data show CDR1 as LNHDA and CDR2 as SQIVND (reference sequence). V dropped 9 bases and J dropped 4 bases, with 7 bases sitting between them. This CDR3 is 12 amino acids long. The chain's CDR3 is CASSMGANVLTF. In nucleotides, the CDR3 is TGTGCCAGCAGCATGGGGGCCAACGTCCTGACTTTC.

The V gene is TRBV4-3, the J gene TRBJ2-7; 8 bases align to TRBD1. CDR1 and CDR2 from the germline V gene are LGHNA and YSLEER. V gave up 4 bases and J gave up 4 bases; unmatched junction bases: 9. The CDR3 is made up of 15 amino acids. The CDR3 reads CASSRVDRGGYEQYF. CDR3 nucleotides: TGCGCCAGCAGCCGAGTTGACAGGGGCGGATACGAGCAGTACTTC.

A word on this clone: Other DNA sequences in the same sample also yield this CDR3. This chain links TRBV9 with TRBJ1-5; 9 nucleotides match TRBD1. This CDR3 is built from 16 residues. Germline V CDR1 and CDR2: SGDLS, YYNGEE. J lost 1 base, V lost 4 bases, and 6 bases had no gene match. Here the CDR3 reads CASSPDGTGSNQPQHF. CDR3 DNA sequence: TGTGCCAGCAGCCCGGACGGGACAGGGAGCAATCAGCCCCAGCATTTT.

This chain connects TRBV9 to TRBJ1-6; the D is unclear. This CDR3 spans 14 amino acids. Trimming took 0 bases from V and 7 from J, leaving 8 bases between them. Germline CDR1 and CDR2: SGDLS and YYNGEE. CDR3 in DNA: TGTGCCAGCAGCGTAGGAGGGCTCAATTCACCCCTCCACTTT. Protein sequence: CASSVGGLNSPLHF.

Details on this clone: The junction shows a germline mismatch at one end, possibly a read error. The chain links TRBV19 to TRBJ2-3; possible D gene TRBD2, 5 bases. In germline, CDR1 is LNHDA, CDR2 SQIVND (reference sequence). The CDR3 is made up of 15 amino acids. CDR3 nucleotide sequence: TGTACCAGTAAGCCCGCGGGCAGGAGCACAGATACGCAGTATTTT. Protein sequence: CTSKPAGRSTDTQYF.

The chain employs TRBV6-2 or TRBV6-3 and TRBJ1-1; D remains unclear. Germline V gene lookup returns CDR1 MNHEY and CDR2 SVGEGT. This CDR3 has 15 residues. The ends were cut back, 2 bases at V and 1 base at J, with 11 bases in the middle. The CDR3 coding sequence is TGTGCCAGCAGTTACAGGGCCTTAAGGAACACTGAAGCTTTCTTT. This sequence encodes CASSYRALRNTEAFF.

This sequence joins TRBV4-3 and TRBJ1-4, with 7 bases aligning to TRBD1. From germline, CDR1 is LGHNA and CDR2 YSLEER. The CDR3 consists of 15 residues. Unmatched junction bases numbered 9, after V lost 3 bases and J lost 8 bases. CDR3 nucleotides: TGCGCCAGCAGCCAGGGACAGACAAGCGGGGAAAAACTGTTTTTT. Translation: CASSQGQTSGEKLFF.

The J gene is TRBJ1-1, the V gene TRBV4-1; D gene uncertain. This CDR3 has 13 amino acids. V dropped 0 bases and J dropped 11 bases, with 13 bases sitting between them. Per the germline V gene, CDR1 is MGHRA and CDR2 is YSYEKL. For the CDR3, the DNA is TGCGCCAGCAGCCAAGATGGTGGGAGGGTGGCTTTCTTT. It yields the protein CASSQDGGRVAFF.

The chain employs TRBV11-2 and TRBJ2-3; 15 nucleotides align to TRBD2. The junction had 4 bases not matched to a gene; V was cut back by 8 bases and J by 4 bases. This CDR3 has 15 residues. Germline CDR1 SGHAT, CDR2 FQNNGV. This CDR3 reads CASWTSGGAADTQYF. The CDR3 DNA follows: TGTGCCAGCTGGACTAGCGGGGGGGCAGCAGATACGCAGTATTTT.

A single count supports this clone. V gene TRBV6-5 combines with J gene TRBJ1-2, with 9 bases matching TRBD1. The CDR3 is made up of 15 amino acids. V shed 5 bases, J shed 2 bases, and the junction held 6 bases outside the gene matches. Germline V lookup: CDR1 MNHEY, CDR2 SVGAGI. The CDR3 nucleotides are TGTGCCAGCAGTCTATCCGGGACAGGGAACTATGGCTACACCTTC. Protein: CASSLSGTGNYGYTF.

The rearrangement links TRBV18 to TRBJ1-3; TRBD1 might be the D (5 bases). CDR1 is KGHSH, CDR2 LQKENI, per germline. The CDR3 sequence is 14 residues long. Trimming removed 6 bases from V and 2 bases from J, with 11 bases in between. CDR3 nucleotides: TGTGCCAGCTCCCAATCGGGGGCTGGAAACACCATATATTTT. Translated, it gives CASSQSGAGNTIYF.

The chain links TRBV27 to TRBJ1-6; 11 bases fit TRBD1. The germline CDR1 and CDR2 sequences are MNHEY and SMNVEV (reference sequence). The CDR3 totals 14 residues. V shed 5 bases and J 9 bases; nucleotides not matched to a gene: 3. This CDR3 reads CASSRGTGGSPLHF. DNA for the CDR3: TGTGCCAGCAGTCGCGGGACAGGGGGTTCACCCCTCCACTTT.

J is TRBJ2-3 and V is TRBV28; D possibly corresponds to TRBD1 (5 bases). In germline, CDR1 is MDHEN, CDR2 SYDVKM. This CDR3 comprises 17 residues. Trimming shortened V by 3 bases and J by 0 bases, and 16 bases separated the two germline ends. Here the CDR3 reads CASSFPLGHSSTDTQYF. CDR3 nucleotide sequence: TGTGCCAGCAGTTTTCCACTCGGACACTCTAGCACAGATACGCAGTATTTT.

The V and J genes are TRBV30 and TRBJ1-3; unclear D gene. Trimming left V 1 base short and J 4 bases short, with 5 bases between. CDR1 is GTSNPN, CDR2 SVGIG, per germline (reference sequence). The CDR3 totals 12 residues. The CDR3 reads CAWSESGNTIYF. The CDR3 DNA is TGTGCCTGGAGTGAGAGCGGAAACACCATATATTTT.

This chain uses TRBV10-3 with TRBJ1-5; 9 bases align to TRBD1. Germline V lookup: CDR1 ENHRY, CDR2 SYGVKD. Trimming cost V 9 bases and J 4 bases; bases outside gene matches: 7. The CDR3 length is 14 residues. Written as DNA, the CDR3 is TGTGCCATAAGACCGGGACAGGGAAATCAGCCCCAGCATTTT. This translates into CAIRPGQGNQPQHF.